The clone carrying this TCR beta chain was detected ten times or more. As yet, its antigen is unknown. Construction of TCR beta libraries was performed using quantitative 5'-RACE with molecular barcodes. TCRdb independently ran MiXCR on the 5' RACE reads; one entry per CDR3 protein. The repertoire has 150,000 or so distinct CDR3 sequences, around 18% of them found once; the top ten carry about 8.2%. This sample stems from a study of CD8 T cells in ankylosing spondylitis. Broader study findings: Seemingly distinctive of ankylosing spondylitis blood was a TCR beta motif formed by eight highly homologous variants.

V lost 0 bases and J 9 bases, leaving 17 bases between the germline ends. CDR1 and CDR2 from the germline V gene are LGHNA and YNFKEQ. This CDR3 is 15 amino acids long. The rearrangement uses TRBV4-2 and TRBJ2-5; TRBD2 might be the D (6 bases). This TCR derives from a male donor with ankylosing spondylitis or in good health (not recorded which). The sample taken for sequencing was blood, either unsorted or a sorted T cell fraction (not recorded which). CDR3 in amino acids: CASSQEEGPSRAQYF. CDR3 in DNA: TGTGCCAGCAGCCAAGAGGAGGGACCCTCTAGGGCCCAGTACTTC.